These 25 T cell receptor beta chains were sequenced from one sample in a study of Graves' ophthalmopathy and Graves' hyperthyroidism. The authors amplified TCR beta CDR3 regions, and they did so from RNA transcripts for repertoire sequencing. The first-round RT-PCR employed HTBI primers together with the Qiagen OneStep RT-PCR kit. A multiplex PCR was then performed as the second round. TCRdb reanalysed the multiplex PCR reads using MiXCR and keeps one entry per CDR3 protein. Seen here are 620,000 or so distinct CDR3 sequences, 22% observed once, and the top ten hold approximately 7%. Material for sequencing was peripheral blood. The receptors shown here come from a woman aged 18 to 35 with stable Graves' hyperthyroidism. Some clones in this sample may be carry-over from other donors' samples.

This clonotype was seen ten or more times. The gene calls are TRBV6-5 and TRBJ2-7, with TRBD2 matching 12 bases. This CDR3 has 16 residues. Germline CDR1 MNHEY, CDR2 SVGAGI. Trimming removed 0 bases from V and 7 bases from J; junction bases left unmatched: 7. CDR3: CASSYSTGLAGIEQYF. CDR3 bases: TGTGCCAGCAGTTACTCGACAGGACTAGCGGGAATTGAGCAGTACTTC.

CDR3 coding DNA: TGTGCCAGCAGTTTAATGGCGGGGGTGAACACCGGGGAGCTGTTTTTT. It codes for CASSLMAGVNTGELFF. V gene TRBV12-3 or TRBV12-4 combines with J gene TRBJ2-2; 7 nucleotides line up with TRBD2. CDR3 size: 16 residues. V dropped 2 bases and J dropped 1; count of bases not matched to a gene: 4.

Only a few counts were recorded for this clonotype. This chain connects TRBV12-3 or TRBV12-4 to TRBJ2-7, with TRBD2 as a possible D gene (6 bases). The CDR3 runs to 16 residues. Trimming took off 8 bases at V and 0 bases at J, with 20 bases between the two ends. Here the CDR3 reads CASRRGVGLSSYEQYF. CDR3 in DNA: TGTGCCAGCCGCCGCGGGGTGGGACTGAGCTCCTACGAGCAGTACTTC.

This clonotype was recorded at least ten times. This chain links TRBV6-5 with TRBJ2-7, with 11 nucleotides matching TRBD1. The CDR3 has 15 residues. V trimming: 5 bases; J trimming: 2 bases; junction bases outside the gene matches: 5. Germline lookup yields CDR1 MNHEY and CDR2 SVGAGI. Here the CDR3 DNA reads TGTGCCAGCAGTCCTGGACAGGGGGCAACCTACGAGCAGTACTTC. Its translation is CASSPGQGATYEQYF.

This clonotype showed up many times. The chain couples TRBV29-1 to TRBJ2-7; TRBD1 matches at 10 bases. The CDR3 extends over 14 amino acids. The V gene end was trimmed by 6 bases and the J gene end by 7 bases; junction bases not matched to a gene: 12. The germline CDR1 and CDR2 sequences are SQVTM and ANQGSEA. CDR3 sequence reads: CSVTSGTGVGEQYF. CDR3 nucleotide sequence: TGCAGCGTAACCAGTGGGACAGGGGTAGGGGAGCAGTACTTC.

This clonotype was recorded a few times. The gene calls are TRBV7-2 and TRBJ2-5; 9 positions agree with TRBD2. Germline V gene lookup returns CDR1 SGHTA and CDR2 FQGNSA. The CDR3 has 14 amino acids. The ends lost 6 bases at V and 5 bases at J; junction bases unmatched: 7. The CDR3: CASRAGGPGETQYF. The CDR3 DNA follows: TGTGCCAGCAGGGCGGGGGGGCCTGGGGAGACCCAGTACTTC.

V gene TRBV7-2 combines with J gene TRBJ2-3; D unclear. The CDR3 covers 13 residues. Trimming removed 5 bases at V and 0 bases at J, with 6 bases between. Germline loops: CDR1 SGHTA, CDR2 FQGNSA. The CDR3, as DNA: TGTGCCAGCAGCCGCCCGAGCACAGATACGCAGTATTTT. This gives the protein CASSRPSTDTQYF.

CDR3 region: CASSDKGGETQYF. CDR3 DNA sequence: TGTGCCAGCAGTGATAAGGGAGGAGAGACCCAGTACTTC. The chain couples TRBV2 to TRBJ2-5; D is perhaps TRBD2 (6 bases). The CDR3 extends over 13 amino acids. Germline V gene data show CDR1 as SNHLY and CDR2 as FYNNEI. The V end lost 3 bases, the J end lost 4 bases, and 9 bases lay between the germline ends. Supplemented by reference TRBV2 and TRBJ2-5, the full variable domain reads EPEVTQTPSHQVTQMGQEVILRCVPISNHLYFYWYRQILGQKVEFLVSFYNNEISEKSEIFDDQFSVERPDGSNFTLKIRSTKLEDSAMYFCASSDKGGETQYFGPGTRLLVL.

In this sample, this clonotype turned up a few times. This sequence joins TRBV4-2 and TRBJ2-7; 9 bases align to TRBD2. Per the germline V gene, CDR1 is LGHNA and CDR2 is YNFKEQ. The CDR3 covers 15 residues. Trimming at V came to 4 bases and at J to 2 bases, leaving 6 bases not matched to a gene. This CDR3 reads CASSPTSGKTYEQYF. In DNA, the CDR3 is TGTGCCAGCAGCCCGACTAGCGGAAAAACCTACGAGCAGTACTTC.

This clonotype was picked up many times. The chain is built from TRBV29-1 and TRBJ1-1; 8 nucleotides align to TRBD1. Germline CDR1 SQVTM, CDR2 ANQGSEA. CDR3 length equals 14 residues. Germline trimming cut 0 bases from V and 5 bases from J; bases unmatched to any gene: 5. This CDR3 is CSVEDRGRGTEAFF. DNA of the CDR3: TGCAGCGTTGAAGACAGGGGGCGAGGGACTGAAGCTTTCTTT.

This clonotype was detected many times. The CDR3 loop is CASSLGQFYGYTF. CDR3 in DNA: TGTGCCAGCAGTTTGGGGCAGTTCTATGGCTACACCTTC. V usage is TRBV6-5 and J usage is TRBJ1-2, with D possibly being TRBD1 (5 bases). The germline gives CDR1 MNHEY, CDR2 SVGAGI. This CDR3 is built from 13 residues. V was cut by 4 bases and J by 4 bases, with 10 bases left in between.

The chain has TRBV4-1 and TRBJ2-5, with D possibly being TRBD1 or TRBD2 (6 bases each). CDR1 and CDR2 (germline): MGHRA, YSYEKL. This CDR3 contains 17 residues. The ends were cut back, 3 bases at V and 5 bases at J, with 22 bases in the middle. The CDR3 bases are TGCGCCAGCAGCCACGACCAGGGAGGCAGAAGGGGGGAGACCCAGTACTTC. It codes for CASSHDQGGRRGETQYF.

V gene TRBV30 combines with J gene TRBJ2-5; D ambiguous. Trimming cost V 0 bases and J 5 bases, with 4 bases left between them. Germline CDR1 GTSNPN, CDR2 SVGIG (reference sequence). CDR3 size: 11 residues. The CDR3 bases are TGTGCCTGGAGTGTTGCGGAGACCCAGTACTTC. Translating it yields CAWSVAETQYF.

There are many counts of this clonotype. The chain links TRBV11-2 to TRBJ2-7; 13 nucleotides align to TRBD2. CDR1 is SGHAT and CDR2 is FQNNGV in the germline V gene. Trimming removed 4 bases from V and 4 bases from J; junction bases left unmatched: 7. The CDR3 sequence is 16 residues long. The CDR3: CASSSRTSGSVYEQYF. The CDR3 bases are TGTGCCAGCAGCTCCCGGACTAGCGGGAGTGTTTACGAGCAGTACTTC.

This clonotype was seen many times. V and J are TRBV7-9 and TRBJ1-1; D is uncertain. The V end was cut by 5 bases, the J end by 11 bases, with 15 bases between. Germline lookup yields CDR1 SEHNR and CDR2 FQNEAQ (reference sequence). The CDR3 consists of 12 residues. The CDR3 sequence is CASSRDPSRAFF. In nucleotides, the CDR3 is TGTGCCAGCAGCCGCGACCCTAGTCGGGCTTTCTTT.

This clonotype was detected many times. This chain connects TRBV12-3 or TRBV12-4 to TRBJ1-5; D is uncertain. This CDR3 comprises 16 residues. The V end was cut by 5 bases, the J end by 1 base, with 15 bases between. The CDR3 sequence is CASSPAGWQSNQPQHF. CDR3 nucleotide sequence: TGTGCCAGCAGTCCCGCGGGTTGGCAGAGCAATCAGCCCCAGCATTTT.

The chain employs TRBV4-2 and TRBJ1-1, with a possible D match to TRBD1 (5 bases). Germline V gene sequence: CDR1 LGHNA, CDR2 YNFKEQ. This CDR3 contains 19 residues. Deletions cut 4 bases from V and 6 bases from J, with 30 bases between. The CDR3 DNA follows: TGTGCCAGCAGCCGACCTCTTGGCAGGGTTGGTCGAACACACGCTGAAGCTTTCTTT. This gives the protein CASSRPLGRVGRTHAEAFF.

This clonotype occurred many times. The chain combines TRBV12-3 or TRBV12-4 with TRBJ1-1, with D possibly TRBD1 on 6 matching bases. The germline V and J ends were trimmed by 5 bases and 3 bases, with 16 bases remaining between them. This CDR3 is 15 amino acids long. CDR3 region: CASSNKRGPDTEAFF. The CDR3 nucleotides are TGTGCCAGCAGTAACAAGCGGGGGCCGGACACTGAAGCTTTCTTT.

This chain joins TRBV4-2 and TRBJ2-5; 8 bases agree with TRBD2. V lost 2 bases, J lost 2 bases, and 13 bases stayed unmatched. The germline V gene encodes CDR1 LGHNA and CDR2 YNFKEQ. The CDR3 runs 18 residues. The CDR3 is CASSQTALTSGFQETQYF. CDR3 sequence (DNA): TGTGCCAGCAGCCAAACTGCCCTCACTAGCGGCTTTCAAGAGACCCAGTACTTC.

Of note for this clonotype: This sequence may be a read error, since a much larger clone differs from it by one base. CDR3 sequence: CAICESGQVDTEAFF. Written as DNA, the CDR3 is TGTGCCATCTGTGAGTCCGGACAGGTTGACACTGAAGCTTTCTTT. The chain is built from TRBV10-3 and TRBJ1-1; TRBD1 agrees at 7 bases. The germline V gene has CDR1 ENHRY and CDR2 SYGVKD. The CDR3 is 15 amino acids.

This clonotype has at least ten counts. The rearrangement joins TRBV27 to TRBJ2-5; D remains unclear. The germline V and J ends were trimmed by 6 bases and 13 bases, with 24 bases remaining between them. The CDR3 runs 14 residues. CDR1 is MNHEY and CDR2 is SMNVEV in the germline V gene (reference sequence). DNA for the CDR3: TGTGCCAGCAGCCGTCCAACCCCGAGCCCCTTGCCGTACTTC. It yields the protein CASSRPTPSPLPYF.

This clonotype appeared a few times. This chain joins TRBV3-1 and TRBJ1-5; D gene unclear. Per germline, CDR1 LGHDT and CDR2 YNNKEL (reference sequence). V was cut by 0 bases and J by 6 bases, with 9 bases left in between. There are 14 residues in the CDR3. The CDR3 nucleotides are TGTGCCAGCAGCCAAGATCTATTGGGTCAGCCCCAGCATTTT. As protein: CASSQDLLGQPQHF. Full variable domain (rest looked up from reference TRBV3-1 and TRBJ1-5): DTAVSQTPKYLVTQMGNDKSIKCEQNLGHDTMYWYKQDSKKFLKIMFSYNNKELIINETVPNRFSPKSPDKAHLNLHINSLELGDSAVYFCASSQDLLGQPQHFGDGTRLSIL.

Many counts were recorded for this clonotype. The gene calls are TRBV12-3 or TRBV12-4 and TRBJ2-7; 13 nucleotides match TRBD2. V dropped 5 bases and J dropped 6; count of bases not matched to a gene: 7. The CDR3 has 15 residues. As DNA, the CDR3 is TGTGCCAGCAGTCCCGGGACTAGCGGGAACCTCGAGCAGTACTTC. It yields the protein CASSPGTSGNLEQYF.

The CDR3 here is CASSHEGEAFF. The DNA for the CDR3 is TGTGCCAGCAGCCATGAGGGGGAAGCTTTCTTT. This chain links TRBV3-1 with TRBJ1-1; TRBD1 is a possible D gene (5 bases). Deletions cut 3 bases from V and 8 bases from J, with 7 bases between. The germline gives CDR1 LGHDT, CDR2 YNNKEL (reference sequence). The CDR3 consists of 11 residues.

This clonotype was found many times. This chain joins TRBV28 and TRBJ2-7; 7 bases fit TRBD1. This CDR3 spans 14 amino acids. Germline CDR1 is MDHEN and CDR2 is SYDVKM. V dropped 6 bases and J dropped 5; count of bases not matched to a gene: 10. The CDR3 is CASRVGQGVDEQYF. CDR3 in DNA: TGTGCCAGCAGGGTGGGCCAGGGGGTAGACGAGCAGTACTTC.